This TCR beta chain originates from a study of blood T cell repertoires in COVID-19. As for the study in general: Samples taken during acute and convalescent COVID-19 were collected in the United States, Italy and Spain.

Trimming removed 9 bases from V and 11 bases from J; junction bases left unmatched: 13. Germline values: CDR1 MDHEN, CDR2 SYDVKM. There are 14 residues in the CDR3. Cohort 3 recovery required two negative PCRs, clearance, or symptom resolution. Per the original methods: Amplifying reference gene primers gave estimates of nucleated cell counts. Sequenced by immunoSEQ multiplex PCR; TCRdb stores in-frame clones only, minus some. V, J and clone size are taken as reported in that table, and D and trimming were inferred from the DNA itself. The top ten hold around 4.6% of the sample, which has just over 300,000 clones, about nine tenths seen once.

What was sequenced was PBMCs or T cells enriched from blood (not recorded which). The rearrangement joins TRBV28 to TRBJ1-5; 10 bases agree with TRBD1. This TCR derives from a man between 25 and 39 years old who had recovered from COVID-19. The CDR3 protein is CASFDRGLVEAQHF. As DNA, the CDR3 is TGTGCCAGTTTCGACAGGGGGCTCGTTGAGGCCCAGCATTTT.